This T cell receptor (beta chain) originates from a study of cytomegalovirus exposure and HLA in healthy donors. Germline-derived CDR1 and CDR2 are SGHNT and YYREEE (reference sequence). With 3 bases removed from V and 2 bases from J, the gap between germline ends came to 5 bases. The CDR3 totals 12 residues. The study ran its PCR with 60 Vbeta and 13 Jbeta primers. TCRdb keeps only in-frame clones here, not all; method: immunoSEQ multiplex PCR. Of 90,000 to 95,000 clones in the sample, about 84% were seen once. This TCR came from a man younger than 35 in good health and CMV-seronegative. The rearrangement joins TRBV5-4 to TRBJ2-5, with D unresolved. Sequencing used PBMCs. The CDR3, as DNA: TGTGCCAGCAGCTCTCTACAAGAGACCCAGTACTTC. Its translation: CASSSLQETQYF. Full variable domain (rest looked up from reference TRBV5-4 and TRBJ2-5): ETGVTQSPTHLIKTRGQQVTLRCSSQSGHNTVSWYQQALGQGPQFIFQYYREEENGRGNFPPRFSGLQFPNYSSELNVNALELDDSALYLCASSSLQETQYFGPGTRLLVL.